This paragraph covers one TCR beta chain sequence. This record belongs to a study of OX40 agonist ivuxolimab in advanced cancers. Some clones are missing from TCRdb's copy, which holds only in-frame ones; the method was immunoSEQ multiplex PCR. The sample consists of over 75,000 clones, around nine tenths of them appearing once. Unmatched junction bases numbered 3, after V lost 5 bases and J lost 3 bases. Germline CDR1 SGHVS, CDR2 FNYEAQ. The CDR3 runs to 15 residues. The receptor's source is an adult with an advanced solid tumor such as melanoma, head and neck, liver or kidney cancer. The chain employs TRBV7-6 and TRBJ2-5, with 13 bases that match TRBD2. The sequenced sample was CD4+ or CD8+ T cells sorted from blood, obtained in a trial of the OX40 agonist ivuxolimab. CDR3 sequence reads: CASSLGTSGEETQYF. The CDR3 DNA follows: TGTGCCAGCAGCCTAGGGACTAGCGGGGAAGAGACCCAGTACTTC.